These T cell receptor beta chains were read from a single sample in a study of radiotherapy plus CTLA-4 blockade in lung cancer. Data came from immunoSEQ multiplex PCR; TCRdb stores just in-frame clones and leaves some out. This table has over 60,000 clones, about nine tenths appearing once. The sample here was peripheral blood, taken from a patient treated with radiotherapy plus ipilimumab. The receptor set was obtained from a human donor with non-small cell lung cancer that progressed on radiotherapy plus ipilimumab. Each CDR3 is given with its conserved first and last residue. The order of the fields is D gene, V gene, clone size, J gene, CDR3 protein, CDR3 DNA. D genes are given only for firm matches. Only some rows state a clone size, as once, few, many or a class for expanded clones.

>.|TRBV7-7|once|TRBJ2-5
CASSYSGSQETQYF
TGTGCTAGCAGTTACTCGGGATCCCAAGAGACCCAGTACTTC
>.|TRBV25-1|.|TRBJ1-3
CASSEEKTGNTIYF
TGTGCCAGCAGTGAAGAAAAGACTGGAAACACCATATATTTT
>TRBD2|TRBV30|.|TRBJ2-2
CAWTRLAGGFGELFF
TGTGCCTGGACAAGACTAGCGGGAGGGTTCGGGGAGCTGTTTTTT
>.|TRBV29-1|.|TRBJ2-1
CSAKTEILYNEQFF
TGCAGCGCTAAAACTGAGATTCTGTACAATGAGCAGTTCTTC
>.|TRBV5-6|.|TRBJ2-3
CASSVRQENTQYF
TGTGCCAGCAGCGTAAGACAGGAGAATACGCAGTATTTT
>.|TRBV5-1|.|TRBJ1-5
CASSWVQVSNQPQHF
TGCGCCAGCAGCTGGGTACAGGTTAGCAATCAGCCCCAGCATTTT
>TRBD1|TRBV30|once|TRBJ1-4
CAWRRDRAGGNEKLFF
TGTGCCTGGAGAAGAGACAGGGCTGGGGGTAATGAAAAACTGTTTTTT
>TRBD2|TRBV5-1|.|TRBJ2-1
CASSLGAGTSGINEQFF
TGCGCCAGCAGCCTTGGTGCCGGGACTAGCGGAATCAATGAGCAGTTCTTC
>TRBD1|TRBV29-1|.|TRBJ2-1
CSVVSRGQGAGNEQFF
TGCAGCGTTGTGAGCAGAGGGCAGGGGGCAGGCAATGAGCAGTTCTTC
>.|TRBV7-7|.|TRBJ2-5
CASSLGAWETQYF
TGTGCTAGCAGCTTAGGGGCGTGGGAGACCCAGTACTTC
>.|TRBV5-1|once|TRBJ2-5
CASREGQQETQYF
TGCGCCAGCAGAGAGGGGCAGCAAGAGACCCAGTACTTC
>.|TRBV5-4|.|TRBJ2-5
CASSSQGRRETQYF
TGTGCCAGCAGCTCTCAGGGGCGTCGAGAGACCCAGTACTTC
>.|TRBV6-1|.|TRBJ2-5
CASRSQLGETQYF
TGTGCCTCCCGAAGTCAGTTGGGGGAGACCCAGTACTTC
>.|TRBV10-1|.|TRBJ2-1
CASSEGWGRERGEQFF
TGCGCCAGCAGCGAGGGCTGGGGGCGGGAGCGGGGTGAGCAGTTCTTC
>TRBD2|TRBV4-1|.|TRBJ2-3
CASSQGLAGADTQYF
TGCGCCAGCAGCCAAGGCCTAGCGGGAGCAGATACGCAGTATTTT
>TRBD2|TRBV13|.|TRBJ2-1
CASSRTSGQYNEQFF
TGTGCCAGCAGCAGGACTAGCGGGCAGTACAATGAGCAGTTCTTC
>.|TRBV28|once|TRBJ2-7
CASGQAYEQYF
TGTGCCAGCGGACAAGCCTACGAGCAGTACTTC
>.|TRBV7-9|.|TRBJ2-7
CASSLTPEGQYF
TGTGCCAGCAGCTTAACCCCCGAAGGGCAGTACTTC
>TRBD2|TRBV13|.|TRBJ2-3
CASSWGGSDTQYF
TGTGCCAGCAGCTGGGGCGGGAGCGATACGCAGTATTTT
>.|TRBV5-1|.|TRBJ1-3
CASSFGHILSSGNTIYF
TGCGCCAGCAGCTTCGGACACATCCTCAGCTCTGGAAACACCATATATTTT
>.|TRBV30|.|TRBJ1-2
CAWLGKGKYGYTF
TGTGCCTGGCTAGGCAAGGGGAAATACGGCTACACCTTC
>.|TRBV5-6|.|TRBJ2-7
CASSLTGYYEQYF
TGTGCCAGCAGCTTGACAGGCTACTACGAGCAGTACTTC
>.|TRBV9|.|TRBJ2-1
CASSLSDGYNEQFF
TGTGCCAGCAGCCTTTCCGACGGCTACAATGAGCAGTTCTTC
>TRBD2|TRBV9|.|TRBJ2-1
CASSPPGLAGGYEQFF
TGTGCCAGCAGCCCTCCGGGACTAGCGGGAGGATATGAGCAGTTCTTC
>.|TRBV7-9|few|TRBJ1-1
CASSWGGLRATEAFF
TGTGCCAGCAGCTGGGGGGGCCTTCGAGCCACTGAAGCTTTCTTT
>.|TRBV5-1|many|TRBJ1-3
CASSFEGQGRSGNTIYF
TGCGCCAGCAGCTTTGAAGGGCAGGGCCGCTCTGGAAACACCATATATTTT
>.|TRBV5-1|.|TRBJ2-3
CASSFLASKDTQYF
TGCGCCAGCAGCTTTCTAGCGTCGAAAGATACGCAGTATTTT
>TRBD2|TRBV5-1|.|TRBJ2-7
CASSSLPGLAEFYEQYF
TGCGCCAGCAGCTCGCTTCCGGGACTAGCGGAATTCTACGAGCAGTACTTC
>.|TRBV6-5|.|TRBJ2-7
CASSEWTAYYEQYF
TGTGCCAGCAGTGAATGGACAGCCTACTACGAGCAGTACTTC
>TRBD1|TRBV15|once|TRBJ1-2
CATSTGTGGSYYGYTF
TGTGCCACCAGCACCGGGACAGGGGGCTCCTACTATGGCTACACCTTC
>.|TRBV7-2|.|TRBJ2-4
CASSLHRDIPGDF
TGTGCCAGCAGCTTACACCGGGACATCCCAGGGGACTTC
>.|TRBV7-2|.|TRBJ1-2
CASSFYLFGSEGYTF
TGTGCCAGCAGCTTTTATCTTTTTGGTTCAGAGGGCTACACCTTC
>.|TRBV28|few|TRBJ2-7
CASSFRARGWYEQYF
TGTGCCAGCAGTTTTCGGGCCCGGGGATGGTACGAGCAGTACTTC
>.|TRBV9|few|TRBJ2-7
CASSVAGKYEQYF
TGTGCCAGCAGCGTTGCAGGGAAGTACGAGCAGTACTTC
>TRBD2|TRBV6-1|.|TRBJ2-1
CASIGTSGNSEQFF
TGTGCCAGCATTGGGACTAGCGGGAACAGTGAGCAGTTCTTC
>.|TRBV11-3|.|TRBJ1-1
CASSFVSSAEAFF
TGTGCCAGCAGCTTTGTTTCTTCCGCTGAAGCTTTCTTT
>.|TRBV28|.|TRBJ2-7
CASSPASYEQYF
TGTGCCAGCAGTCCGGCGTCCTACGAGCAGTACTTC
>.|TRBV7-9|once|TRBJ1-5
CASSGTNQPQHF
TGTGCCAGCAGCGGAACGAATCAGCCCCAGCATTTT
>TRBD2|TRBV6-6|.|TRBJ2-1
CASSYDPSGTYNEQFF
TGTGCCAGCAGTTACGACCCTAGCGGGACTTACAATGAGCAGTTCTTC
>.|TRBV6-5|.|TRBJ2-3
CASSYSYRRGTPQYF
TGTGCCAGCAGTTACTCGTATCGGAGGGGCACCCCGCAGTATTTT
>.|TRBV4-2|.|TRBJ2-3
CASSRTFDTDTQYF
TGTGCCAGCAGCCGAACCTTTGACACAGATACGCAGTATTTT
>TRBD2|TRBV18|.|TRBJ2-2
CASSPTGTSLYTGELFF
TGTGCCAGCTCACCGACCGGGACTAGCTTATACACCGGGGAGCTGTTTTTT
>.|TRBV19|.|TRBJ2-5
CASSMGSSGTQYF
TGTGCCAGTAGTATGGGGTCGAGTGGGACCCAGTACTTC
>.|TRBV6-4|few|TRBJ2-6
CASSDSSGGANVLTF
TGTGCCAGCAGTGACTCGTCGGGGGGGGCCAACGTCCTGACTTTC
>TRBD2|TRBV5-6|.|TRBJ2-3
CASSPGRGDTDTQYF
TGTGCCAGCAGCCCTGGACGGGGGGACACAGATACGCAGTATTTT
>.|TRBV7-9|.|TRBJ2-5
CASSFNMGETQYF
TGTGCCAGCAGCTTCAACATGGGGGAGACCCAGTACTTC
>.|TRBV11-2|.|TRBJ2-1
CASSFGTSYLQFF
TGTGCCAGCAGCTTTGGTACTAGCTACTTGCAGTTCTTC
>.|TRBV27|.|TRBJ2-1
CASRDNPYNEQFF
TGTGCCAGCAGGGATAACCCCTACAATGAGCAGTTCTTC
>TRBD2|TRBV7-2|.|TRBJ2-5
CASSSRGLAGGETQYF
TGTGCCAGCAGCTCCCGGGGACTAGCGGGTGGAGAGACCCAGTACTTC
>.|TRBV7-2|.|TRBJ2-7
CASSPDGIYEQYF
TGTGCCAGCAGTCCGGATGGGATCTACGAGCAGTACTTC
>.|TRBV7-9|.|TRBJ2-5
CASSSEFRGPKGETQYF
TGTGCCAGCAGCTCAGAATTCAGGGGCCCAAAAGGAGAGACCCAGTACTTC
>TRBD2|TRBV27|.|TRBJ2-7
CASSFRGETYEQYF
TGTGCCAGCAGTTTCCGGGGGGAGACCTACGAGCAGTACTTC
>TRBD1|TRBV28|.|TRBJ2-7
CASSQGQGGKYEQYF
TGTGCCAGCAGTCAAGGACAGGGCGGAAAATACGAGCAGTACTTC
>.|TRBV7-8|once|TRBJ2-7
CASSLGTASYEQYF
TGTGCCAGCAGCTTGGGCACAGCTTCCTACGAGCAGTACTTC
>.|TRBV11-3|.|TRBJ2-5
CASSLLTGPQETQYF
TGTGCCAGCAGCCTCCTAACCGGGCCACAAGAGACCCAGTACTTC
>TRBD2|TRBV19|.|TRBJ2-4
CASLLAGAGIQYF
TGTGCCAGTTTACTAGCGGGAGCGGGCATTCAGTACTTC
>.|TRBV12-2|.|TRBJ2-1
CARTLAGPYNEQFF
TGTGCACGAACGCTAGCGGGACCTTACAATGAGCAGTTCTTC
>TRBD1|TRBV5-4|.|TRBJ1-1
CASSLGQGEAFF
TGTGCCAGCAGCTTGGGACAGGGCGAAGCTTTCTTT
>.|TRBV5-1|.|TRBJ2-5
CASSFLSQETQYF
TGCGCCAGCAGCTTCCTAAGTCAGGAGACCCAGTACTTC